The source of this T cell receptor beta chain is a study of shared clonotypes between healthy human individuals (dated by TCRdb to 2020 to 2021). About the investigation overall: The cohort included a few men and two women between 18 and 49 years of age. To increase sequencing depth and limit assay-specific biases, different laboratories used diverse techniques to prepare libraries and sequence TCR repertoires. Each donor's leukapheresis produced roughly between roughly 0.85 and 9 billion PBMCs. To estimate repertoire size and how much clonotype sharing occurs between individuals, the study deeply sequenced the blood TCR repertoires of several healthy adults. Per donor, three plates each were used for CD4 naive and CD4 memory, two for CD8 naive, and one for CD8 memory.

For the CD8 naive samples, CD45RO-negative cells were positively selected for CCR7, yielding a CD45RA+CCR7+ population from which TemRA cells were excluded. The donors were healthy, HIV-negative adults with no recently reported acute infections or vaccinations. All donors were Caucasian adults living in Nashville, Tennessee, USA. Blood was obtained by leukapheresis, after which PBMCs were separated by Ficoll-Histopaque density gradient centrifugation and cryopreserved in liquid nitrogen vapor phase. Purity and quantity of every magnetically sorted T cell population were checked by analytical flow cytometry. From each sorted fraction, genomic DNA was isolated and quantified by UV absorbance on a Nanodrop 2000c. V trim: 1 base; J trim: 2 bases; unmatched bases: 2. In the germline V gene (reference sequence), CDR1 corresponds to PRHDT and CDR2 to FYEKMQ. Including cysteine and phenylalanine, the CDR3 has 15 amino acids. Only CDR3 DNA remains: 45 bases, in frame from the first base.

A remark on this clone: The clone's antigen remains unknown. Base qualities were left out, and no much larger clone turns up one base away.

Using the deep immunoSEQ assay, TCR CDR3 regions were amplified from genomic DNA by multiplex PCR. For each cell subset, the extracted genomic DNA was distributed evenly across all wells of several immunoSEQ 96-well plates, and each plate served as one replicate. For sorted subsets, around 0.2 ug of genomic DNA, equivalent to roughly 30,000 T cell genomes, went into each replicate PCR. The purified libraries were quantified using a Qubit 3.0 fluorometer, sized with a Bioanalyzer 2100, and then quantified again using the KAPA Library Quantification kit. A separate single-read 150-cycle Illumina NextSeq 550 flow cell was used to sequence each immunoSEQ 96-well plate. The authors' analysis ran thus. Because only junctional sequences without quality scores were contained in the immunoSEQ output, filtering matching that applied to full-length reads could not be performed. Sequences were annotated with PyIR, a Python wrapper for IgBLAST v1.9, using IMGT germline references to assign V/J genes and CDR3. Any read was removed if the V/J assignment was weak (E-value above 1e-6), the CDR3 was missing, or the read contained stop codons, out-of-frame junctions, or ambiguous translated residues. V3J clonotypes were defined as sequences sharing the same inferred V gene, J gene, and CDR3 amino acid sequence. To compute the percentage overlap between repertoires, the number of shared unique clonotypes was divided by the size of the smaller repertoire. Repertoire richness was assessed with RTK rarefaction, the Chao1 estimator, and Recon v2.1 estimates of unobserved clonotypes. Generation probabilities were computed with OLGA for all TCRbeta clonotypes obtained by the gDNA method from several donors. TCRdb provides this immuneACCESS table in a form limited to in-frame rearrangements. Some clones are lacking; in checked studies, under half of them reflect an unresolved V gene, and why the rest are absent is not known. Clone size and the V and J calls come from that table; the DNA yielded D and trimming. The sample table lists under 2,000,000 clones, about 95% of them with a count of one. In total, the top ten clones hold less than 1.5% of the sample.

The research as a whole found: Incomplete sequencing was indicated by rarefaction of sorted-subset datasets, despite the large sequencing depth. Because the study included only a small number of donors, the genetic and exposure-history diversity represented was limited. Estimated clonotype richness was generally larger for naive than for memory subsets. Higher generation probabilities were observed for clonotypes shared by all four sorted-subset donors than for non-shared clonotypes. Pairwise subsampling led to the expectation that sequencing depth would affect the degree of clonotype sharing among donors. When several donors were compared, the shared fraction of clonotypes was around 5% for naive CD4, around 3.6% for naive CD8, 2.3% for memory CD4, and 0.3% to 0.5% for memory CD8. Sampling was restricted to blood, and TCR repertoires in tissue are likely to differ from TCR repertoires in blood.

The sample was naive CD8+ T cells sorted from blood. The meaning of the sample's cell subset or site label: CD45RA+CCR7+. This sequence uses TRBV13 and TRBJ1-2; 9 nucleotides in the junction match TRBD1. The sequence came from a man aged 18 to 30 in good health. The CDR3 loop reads CASSLEGQGNYGYTF. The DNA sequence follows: TGTGCCAGCAGCTTAGAGGGACAGGGAAACTATGGCTACACCTTC. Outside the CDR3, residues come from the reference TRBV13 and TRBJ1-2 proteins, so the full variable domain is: AAGVIQSPRHLIKEKRETATLKCYPIPRHDTVYWYQQGPGQDPQFLISFYEKMQSDKGSIPDRFSAQQFSDYHSELNMSSLELGDSALYFCASSLEGQGNYGYTFGSGTRLTVV.